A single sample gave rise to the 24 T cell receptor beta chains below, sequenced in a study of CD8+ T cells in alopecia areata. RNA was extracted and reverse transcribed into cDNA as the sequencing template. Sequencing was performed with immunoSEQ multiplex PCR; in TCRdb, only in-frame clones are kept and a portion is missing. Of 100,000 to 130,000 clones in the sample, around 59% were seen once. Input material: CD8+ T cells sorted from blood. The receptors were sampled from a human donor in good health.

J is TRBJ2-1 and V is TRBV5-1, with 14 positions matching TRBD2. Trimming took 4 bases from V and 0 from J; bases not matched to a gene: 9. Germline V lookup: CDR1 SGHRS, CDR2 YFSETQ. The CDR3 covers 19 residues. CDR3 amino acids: CASSPGLAGARGSYNEQFF. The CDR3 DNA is TGCGCCAGCAGCCCGGGACTAGCGGGGGCTAGGGGCTCCTACAATGAGCAGTTCTTC.

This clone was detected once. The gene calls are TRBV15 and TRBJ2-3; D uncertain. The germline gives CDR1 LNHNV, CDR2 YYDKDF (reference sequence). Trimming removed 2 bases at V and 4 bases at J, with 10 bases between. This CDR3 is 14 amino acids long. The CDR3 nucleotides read TGTGCCACCAGCAGATCCCCCACGGCAGATACGCAGTATTTT. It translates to CATSRSPTADTQYF. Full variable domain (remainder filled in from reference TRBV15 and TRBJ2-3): DAMVIQNPRYQVTQFGKPVTLSCSQTLNHNVMYWYQQKSSQAPKLLFHYYDKDFNNEADTPDNFQSRRPNTSFCFLDIRSPGLGDTAMYLCATSRSPTADTQYFGPGTRLTVL.

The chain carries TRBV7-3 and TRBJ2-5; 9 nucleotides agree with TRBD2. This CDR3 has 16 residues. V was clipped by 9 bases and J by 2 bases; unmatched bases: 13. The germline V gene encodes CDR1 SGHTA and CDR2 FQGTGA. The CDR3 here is CASPGKRGASQETQYF. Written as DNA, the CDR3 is TGTGCCAGTCCAGGGAAGCGGGGGGCCTCACAAGAGACCCAGTACTTC.

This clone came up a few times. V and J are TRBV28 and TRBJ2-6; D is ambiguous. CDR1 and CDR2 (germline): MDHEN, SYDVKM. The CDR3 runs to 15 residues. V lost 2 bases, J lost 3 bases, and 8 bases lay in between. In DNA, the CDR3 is TGTGCCAGCAGTTTACTACCGGATGGGGCCAACGTCCTGACTTTC. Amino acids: CASSLLPDGANVLTF.

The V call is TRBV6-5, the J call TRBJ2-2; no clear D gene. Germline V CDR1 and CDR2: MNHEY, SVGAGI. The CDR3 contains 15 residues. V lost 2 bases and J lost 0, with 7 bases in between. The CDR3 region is CASSYAETNTGELFF. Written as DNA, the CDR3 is TGTGCCAGCAGTTACGCGGAAACGAACACCGGGGAGCTGTTTTTT.

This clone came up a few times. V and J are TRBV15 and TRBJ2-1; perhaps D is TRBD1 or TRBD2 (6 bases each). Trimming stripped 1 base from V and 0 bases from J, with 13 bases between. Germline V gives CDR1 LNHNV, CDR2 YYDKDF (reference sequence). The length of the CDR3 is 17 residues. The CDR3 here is CATSRVGGPVSYNEQFF. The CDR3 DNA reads TGTGCCACCAGCAGAGTTGGGGGGCCAGTCTCCTACAATGAGCAGTTCTTC.

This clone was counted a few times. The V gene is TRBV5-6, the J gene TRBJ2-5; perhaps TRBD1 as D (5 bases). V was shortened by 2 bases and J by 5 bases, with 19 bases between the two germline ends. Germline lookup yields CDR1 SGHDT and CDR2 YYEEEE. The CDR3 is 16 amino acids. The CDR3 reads CASSFPSQGPGETQYF. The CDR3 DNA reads TGTGCCAGCAGCTTCCCCTCCCAGGGCCCCGGGGAGACCCAGTACTTC.

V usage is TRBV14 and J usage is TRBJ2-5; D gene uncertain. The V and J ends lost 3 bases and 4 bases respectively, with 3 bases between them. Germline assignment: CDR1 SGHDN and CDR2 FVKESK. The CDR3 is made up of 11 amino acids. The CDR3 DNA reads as TGTGCCAGCAGCCAGTTAGAGACCCAGTACTTC. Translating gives CASSQLETQYF.

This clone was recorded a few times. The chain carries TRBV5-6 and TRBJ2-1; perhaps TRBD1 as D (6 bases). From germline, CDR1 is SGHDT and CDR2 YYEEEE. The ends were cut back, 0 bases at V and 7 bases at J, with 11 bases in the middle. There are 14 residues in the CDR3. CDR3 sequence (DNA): TGTGCCAGCAGCTTGGGCGGACAGACTAATGAGCAGTTCTTC. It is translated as CASSLGGQTNEQFF.

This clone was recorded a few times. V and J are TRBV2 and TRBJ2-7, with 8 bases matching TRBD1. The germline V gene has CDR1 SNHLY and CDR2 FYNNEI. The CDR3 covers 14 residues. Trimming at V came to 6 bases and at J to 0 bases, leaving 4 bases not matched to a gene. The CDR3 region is CASRLTGGSYEQYF. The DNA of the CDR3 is TGTGCCAGCAGACTTACAGGGGGCTCCTACGAGCAGTACTTC.

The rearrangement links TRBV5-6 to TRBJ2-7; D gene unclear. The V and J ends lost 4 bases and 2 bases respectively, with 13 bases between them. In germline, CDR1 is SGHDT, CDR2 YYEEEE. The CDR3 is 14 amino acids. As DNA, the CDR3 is TGTGCCAGCAGCCGCCGGGTTCCAACCTACGAGCAGTACTTC. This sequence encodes CASSRRVPTYEQYF.

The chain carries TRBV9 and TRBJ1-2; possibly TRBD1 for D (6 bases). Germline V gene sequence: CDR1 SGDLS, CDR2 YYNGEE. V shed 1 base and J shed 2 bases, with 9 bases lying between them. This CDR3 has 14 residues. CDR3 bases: TGTGCCAGCAGCGTAACAGGGTCAAACTATGGCTACACCTTC. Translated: CASSVTGSNYGYTF.

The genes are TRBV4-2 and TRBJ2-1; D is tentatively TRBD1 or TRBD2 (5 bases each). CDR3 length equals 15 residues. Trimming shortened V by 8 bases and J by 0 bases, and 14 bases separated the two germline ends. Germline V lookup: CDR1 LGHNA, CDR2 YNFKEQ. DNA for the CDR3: TGTGCCAGCGCCCCTGAGGGGAGCTCCTACAATGAGCAGTTCTTC. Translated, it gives CASAPEGSSYNEQFF.

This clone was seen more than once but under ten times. The chain's CDR3 is CASREALGREYGVNEQFF. Here the CDR3 DNA reads TGTGCCAGCAGGGAGGCGTTGGGTCGAGAATATGGAGTCAATGAGCAGTTCTTC. The rearrangement joins TRBV7-9 to TRBJ2-1; a weak D match, TRBD2 (5 bases). The V end lost 6 bases, the J end lost 6 bases, and 27 bases lay between the germline ends. The CDR3 has 18 amino acids. The germline CDR1 and CDR2 sequences are SEHNR and FQNEAQ (reference sequence).

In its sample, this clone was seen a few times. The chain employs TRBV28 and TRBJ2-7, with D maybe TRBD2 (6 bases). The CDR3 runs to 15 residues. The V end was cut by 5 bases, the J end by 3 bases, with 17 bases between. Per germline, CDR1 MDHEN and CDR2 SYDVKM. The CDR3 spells CASSPAGFGGYEQYF. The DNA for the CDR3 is TGTGCCAGCAGTCCAGCCGGGTTCGGGGGCTACGAGCAGTACTTC.

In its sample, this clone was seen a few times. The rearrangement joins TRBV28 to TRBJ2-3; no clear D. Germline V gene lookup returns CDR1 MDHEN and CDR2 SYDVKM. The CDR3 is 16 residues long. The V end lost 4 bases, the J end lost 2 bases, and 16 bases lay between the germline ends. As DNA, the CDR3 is TGTGCCAGCAGTTCGATAAACTGGGGTTTCACAGATACGCAGTATTTT. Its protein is CASSSINWGFTDTQYF.

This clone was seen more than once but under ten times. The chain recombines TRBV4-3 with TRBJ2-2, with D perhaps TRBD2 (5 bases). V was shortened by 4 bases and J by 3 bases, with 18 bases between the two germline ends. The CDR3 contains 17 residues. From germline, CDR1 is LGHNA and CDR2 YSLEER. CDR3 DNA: TGCGCCAGCAGCCTTAATGTGGCCGGGATGGACACCGGGGAGCTGTTTTTT. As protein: CASSLNVAGMDTGELFF.

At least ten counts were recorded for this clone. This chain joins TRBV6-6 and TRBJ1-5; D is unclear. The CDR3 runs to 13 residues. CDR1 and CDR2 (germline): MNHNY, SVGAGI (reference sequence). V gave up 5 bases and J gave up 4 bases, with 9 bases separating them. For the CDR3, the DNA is TGTGCCAGCAGTCTTTCGGTGAATCAGCCCCAGCATTTT. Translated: CASSLSVNQPQHF.

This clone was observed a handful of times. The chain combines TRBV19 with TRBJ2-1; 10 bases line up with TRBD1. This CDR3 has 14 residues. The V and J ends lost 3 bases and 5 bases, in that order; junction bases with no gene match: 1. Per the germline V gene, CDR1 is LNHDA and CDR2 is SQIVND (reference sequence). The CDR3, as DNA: TGTGCCAGTAGTATTGGGACAGGGGACAATGAGCAGTTCTTC. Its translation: CASSIGTGDNEQFF. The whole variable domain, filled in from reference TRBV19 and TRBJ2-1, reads DGGITQSPKYLFRKEGQNVTLSCEQNLNHDAMYWYRQDPGQGLRLIYYSQIVNDFQKGDIAEGYSVSREKKESFPLTVTSAQKNPTAFYLCASSIGTGDNEQFFGPGTRLTVL.

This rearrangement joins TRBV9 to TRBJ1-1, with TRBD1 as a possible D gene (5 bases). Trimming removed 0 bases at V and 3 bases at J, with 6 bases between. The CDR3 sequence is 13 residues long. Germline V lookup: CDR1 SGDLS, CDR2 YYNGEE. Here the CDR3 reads CASSVGGYTEAFF. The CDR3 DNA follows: TGTGCCAGCAGCGTAGGGGGGTACACTGAAGCTTTCTTT.

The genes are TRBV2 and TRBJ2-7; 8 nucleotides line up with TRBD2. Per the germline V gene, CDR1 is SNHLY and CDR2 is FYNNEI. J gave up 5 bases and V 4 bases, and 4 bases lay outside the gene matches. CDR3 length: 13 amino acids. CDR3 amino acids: CASSGLAYDEQYF. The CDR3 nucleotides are TGTGCCAGCAGTGGACTAGCGTACGACGAGCAGTACTTC.

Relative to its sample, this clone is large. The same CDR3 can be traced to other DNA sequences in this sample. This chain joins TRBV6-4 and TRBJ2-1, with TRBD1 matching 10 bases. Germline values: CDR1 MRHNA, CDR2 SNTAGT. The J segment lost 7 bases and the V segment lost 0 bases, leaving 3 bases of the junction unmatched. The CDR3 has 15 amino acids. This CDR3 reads CASSDSRTGGNEQFF. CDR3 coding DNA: TGTGCCAGCAGTGACTCTCGGACAGGGGGTAATGAGCAGTTCTTC.

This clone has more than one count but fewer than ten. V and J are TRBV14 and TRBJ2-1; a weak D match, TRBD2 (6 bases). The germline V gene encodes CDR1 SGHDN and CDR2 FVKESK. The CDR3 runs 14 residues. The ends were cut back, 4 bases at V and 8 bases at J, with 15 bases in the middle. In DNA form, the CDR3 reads TGTGCCAGCAGCCCGGGACTCTCCCGGCATGAGCAGTTCTTC. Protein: CASSPGLSRHEQFF.

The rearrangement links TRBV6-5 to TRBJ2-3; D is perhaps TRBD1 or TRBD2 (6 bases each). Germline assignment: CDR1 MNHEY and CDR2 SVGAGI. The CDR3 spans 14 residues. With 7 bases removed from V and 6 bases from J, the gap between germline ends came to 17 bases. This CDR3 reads CASTPGAGMDTQYF. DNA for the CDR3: TGTGCCAGCACCCCGGGGGCGGGAATGGATACGCAGTATTTT.